A selection of T cell receptor beta chains follows, all from one sample in a study of cytomegalovirus exposure and HLA in healthy donors. Sequenced by immunoSEQ multiplex PCR; TCRdb stores in-frame clones only, minus some. The sample includes around 150,000 clones, about 80% seen only once; the top ten take around 0.89%. The material sequenced was PBMCs. All receptors derive from a woman aged 50 to 60 in good health and CMV-seropositive. Each CDR3 is given with its conserved first and last residue. Fields, in order: J gene, clone size, V gene, CDR3 protein. Only part of the rows carry a size: once, few, many, or a class if the clone is expanded.

j_call: TRBJ2-7
clone_size: .
v_call: TRBV11-2
cdr3_aa: CASSLASGSSYEQYF

j_call: TRBJ2-5
clone_size: .
v_call: TRBV2
cdr3_aa: CASTVTGGVFETQYF

j_call: TRBJ1-4
clone_size: once
v_call: TRBV2
cdr3_aa: CASSPTATNEKLFF

j_call: TRBJ1-1
clone_size: few
v_call: TRBV28
cdr3_aa: CASNPPGTATEAFF

j_call: TRBJ2-3
clone_size: few
v_call: TRBV29-1
cdr3_aa: CSVRGRQGGSDTQYF

j_call: TRBJ1-1
clone_size: .
v_call: TRBV5-4
cdr3_aa: CASSLDRMNTEAFF

j_call: TRBJ1-1
clone_size: .
v_call: TRBV7-8
cdr3_aa: CASSPGTGYLNTEAFF

j_call: TRBJ1-2
clone_size: .
v_call: TRBV6-4
cdr3_aa: CASSAQGEGYTF

j_call: TRBJ2-5
clone_size: .
v_call: TRBV5-1
cdr3_aa: CASSPGSYQETQYF

j_call: TRBJ2-7
clone_size: .
v_call: TRBV5-1
cdr3_aa: CASSGSTGQEAEQYF

j_call: TRBJ1-3
clone_size: .
v_call: TRBV9
cdr3_aa: CASSVESRGSGNTIYF

j_call: TRBJ2-7
clone_size: few
v_call: TRBV6-1
cdr3_aa: CASSARDSYEQYF

j_call: TRBJ1-1
clone_size: once
v_call: TRBV11-2
cdr3_aa: CASSLAGGTEAFF

j_call: TRBJ2-7
clone_size: .
v_call: TRBV2
cdr3_aa: CASSPAAYDEQYF

j_call: TRBJ2-7
clone_size: .
v_call: TRBV7-2
cdr3_aa: CASSLSSGAPSYEQYF

j_call: TRBJ2-7
clone_size: .
v_call: TRBV10-2
cdr3_aa: CASLGRGKRNFSYEQYF

j_call: TRBJ1-2
clone_size: .
v_call: TRBV7-2
cdr3_aa: CASSPLSRSYGYTF

j_call: TRBJ2-3
clone_size: .
v_call: TRBV29-1
cdr3_aa: CSYQKGLAGPHTDTQYF

j_call: TRBJ1-5
clone_size: .
v_call: TRBV7-2
cdr3_aa: CASSLTLNNQPQHF

j_call: TRBJ2-7
clone_size: .
v_call: TRBV6-1
cdr3_aa: CASSEASSGRSYEQYF

j_call: TRBJ2-5
clone_size: .
v_call: TRBV6-5
cdr3_aa: CASIPPGQQETQYF

j_call: TRBJ1-4
clone_size: .
v_call: TRBV25-1
cdr3_aa: CASSPHPGTGETDEKLFF

j_call: TRBJ1-1
clone_size: .
v_call: TRBV9
cdr3_aa: CASSVGQGLNTEAFF

j_call: TRBJ2-7
clone_size: once
v_call: TRBV4-2
cdr3_aa: CASQGPMPEQYF

j_call: TRBJ2-2
clone_size: .
v_call: TRBV27
cdr3_aa: CASNPFSGGRGTGELFF

j_call: TRBJ1-2
clone_size: .
v_call: TRBV7-9
cdr3_aa: CASSPEVHYGYTF

j_call: TRBJ2-7
clone_size: .
v_call: TRBV7-6
cdr3_aa: CASSLGTLTGEQYF

j_call: TRBJ2-7
clone_size: .
v_call: TRBV7-8
cdr3_aa: CASSPAGGSSRVNEQYF

j_call: TRBJ2-7
clone_size: once
v_call: TRBV11-2
cdr3_aa: CASSPPGGTYEQYF

j_call: TRBJ1-2
clone_size: .
v_call: TRBV10-1
cdr3_aa: CASSESTGYGYTF

j_call: TRBJ1-4
clone_size: .
v_call: TRBV14
cdr3_aa: CASSQPNEKLFF

j_call: TRBJ2-7
clone_size: .
v_call: TRBV9
cdr3_aa: CASSVEGLGSSEQYF

j_call: TRBJ1-1
clone_size: few
v_call: TRBV4-1
cdr3_aa: CASSHSLIGGDEAFF

j_call: TRBJ1-5
clone_size: .
v_call: TRBV7-8
cdr3_aa: CASSKPRTGPYSNQPQHF

j_call: TRBJ2-7
clone_size: .
v_call: TRBV4-3
cdr3_aa: CASSQDLQGFHEQYF

j_call: TRBJ1-4
clone_size: .
v_call: TRBV28
cdr3_aa: CASSAGAISNEKLFF

j_call: TRBJ1-4
clone_size: .
v_call: TRBV7-2
cdr3_aa: CASSLGRGLINEKLFF

j_call: TRBJ1-4
clone_size: .
v_call: TRBV28
cdr3_aa: CASSGTGINEKLFF

j_call: TRBJ2-2
clone_size: few
v_call: TRBV30
cdr3_aa: CAWTSRSGYTGELFF

j_call: TRBJ1-5
clone_size: .
v_call: TRBV19
cdr3_aa: CASSISRAVGNQPQHF

j_call: TRBJ2-1
clone_size: few
v_call: TRBV6-1
cdr3_aa: CASSDGTTTIRDEQFF

j_call: TRBJ1-5
clone_size: few
v_call: TRBV2
cdr3_aa: CASSESGDSNQPQHF

j_call: TRBJ2-3
clone_size: .
v_call: TRBV2
cdr3_aa: CASSTHPTLEDTQYF

j_call: TRBJ1-5
clone_size: .
v_call: TRBV5-4
cdr3_aa: CASSDRGKQPQHF

j_call: TRBJ2-1
clone_size: .
v_call: TRBV5-1
cdr3_aa: CASSSGAGGFYNEQFF

j_call: TRBJ1-5
clone_size: .
v_call: TRBV6-5
cdr3_aa: CASRGRTGADQPQHF

j_call: TRBJ2-1
clone_size: few
v_call: TRBV7-2
cdr3_aa: CASRVTSGPNNEQFF

j_call: TRBJ1-2
clone_size: .
v_call: TRBV4-3
cdr3_aa: CASSQDVGTGQNKGYTF

j_call: TRBJ2-1
clone_size: .
v_call: TRBV2
cdr3_aa: CASNPARFSVHEQFF

j_call: TRBJ1-2
clone_size: .
v_call: TRBV2
cdr3_aa: CASNDRQGDYGYTF

j_call: TRBJ2-5
clone_size: .
v_call: TRBV29-1
cdr3_aa: CSVGGLREEQYF

j_call: TRBJ2-7
clone_size: few
v_call: TRBV19
cdr3_aa: CASSTQGAPSYEQYF

j_call: TRBJ2-7
clone_size: .
v_call: TRBV4-1
cdr3_aa: CASSQAYSAAQYF